The clone carrying this T cell receptor beta chain was counted only a few times. What it binds is unknown. Treatment described: 15 to 20 received Ad26.COV2.S at low or high dose, single or two shots; about 5 received placebo; per-sample allocation not given. Specimen acquisition occurred on day 63 following the initial vaccine or placebo injection. The CDR3 length is 17 residues. V shed 5 bases and J shed 3 bases, with 23 bases lying between them. The germline V gene has CDR1 MNHEY and CDR2 SMNVEV (reference sequence). This entry comes from a study of Ad26.COV2.S vaccination and SARS-CoV-2 variants. Study summary: Donor joined the COV1001 Ad26.COV2.S trial arm. Once or twice, 56 days apart, Ad26.COV2.S was delivered intramuscularly.

Notes on the study in general: Breadth and depth estimates from TCRs may understate total T cell responses.

Sequenced by immunoSEQ multiplex PCR; TCRdb stores in-frame clones only, minus some. The profile shows around 500,000 clones, 89% of them singletons. The source was peripheral blood, collected in a trial of Ad26.COV2.S vaccine versus placebo. The source of this sequence is a person between 18 and 65 years old who received the Ad26.COV2.S COVID-19 vaccine or a placebo. The V gene is TRBV27, the J gene TRBJ2-7; TRBD1 might be the D (5 bases). The CDR3 sequence is CASSHLPPMDTFYEQYF. CDR3 in DNA: TGTGCCAGCAGTCACTTACCCCCGATGGACACCTTCTACGAGCAGTACTTC.